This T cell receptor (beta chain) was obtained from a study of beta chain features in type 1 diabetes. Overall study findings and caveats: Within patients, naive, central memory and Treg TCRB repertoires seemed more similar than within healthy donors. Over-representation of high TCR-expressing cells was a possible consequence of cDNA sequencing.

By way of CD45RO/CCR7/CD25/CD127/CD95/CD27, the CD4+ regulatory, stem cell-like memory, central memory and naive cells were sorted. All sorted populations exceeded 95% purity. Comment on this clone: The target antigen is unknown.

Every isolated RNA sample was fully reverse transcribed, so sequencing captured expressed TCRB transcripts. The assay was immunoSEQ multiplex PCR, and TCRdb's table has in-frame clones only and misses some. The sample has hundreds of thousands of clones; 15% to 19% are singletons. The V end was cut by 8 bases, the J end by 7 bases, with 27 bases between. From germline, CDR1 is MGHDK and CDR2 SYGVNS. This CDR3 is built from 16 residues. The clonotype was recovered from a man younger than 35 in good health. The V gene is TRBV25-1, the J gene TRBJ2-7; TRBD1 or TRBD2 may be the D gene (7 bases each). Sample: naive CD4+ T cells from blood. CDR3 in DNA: TGTGCCAGCCCGCCAGCGGGACAGCTCCCTTATGAGGAGCAGTACTTC. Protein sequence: CASPPAGQLPYEEQYF.